Given below is one TCR beta chain in context. The antigen is undetermined. From germline, CDR1 is DFQATT and CDR2 SNEGSKA (reference sequence). The CDR3 covers 11 residues. V lost 5 bases and J lost 2, with 6 bases in between. The data originate from a study of T cells after yellow fever vaccination. Study-wide background: Fractions low in cell number were prepared with SMART-Seq v4 Ultra Low Input.

TCRdb reprocessed the 5' RACE reads via MiXCR and lists one record per CDR3 protein. The sample lists around 250,000 distinct CDR3 sequences, roughly 7.2% occurring once. Study-level points and caveats: The CD4 compartment and the CD8 compartment contained a small share of clonotypes in common. Most clones from primary vaccination resurfaced after the booster (around 97% CD4, approximately 88% CD8).

This sample comprised CD4+ T cells sorted from PBMCs, obtained 15 days after the yellow fever booster vaccination. V usage is TRBV20-1 and J usage is TRBJ1-1; no firm D call. This TCR was sampled from a man aged 25 to 40 who received the YFV17D yellow fever vaccine. This CDR3 reads CSAPYNTEAFF. The CDR3 DNA reads as TGCAGTGCTCCCTACAACACTGAAGCTTTCTTT.